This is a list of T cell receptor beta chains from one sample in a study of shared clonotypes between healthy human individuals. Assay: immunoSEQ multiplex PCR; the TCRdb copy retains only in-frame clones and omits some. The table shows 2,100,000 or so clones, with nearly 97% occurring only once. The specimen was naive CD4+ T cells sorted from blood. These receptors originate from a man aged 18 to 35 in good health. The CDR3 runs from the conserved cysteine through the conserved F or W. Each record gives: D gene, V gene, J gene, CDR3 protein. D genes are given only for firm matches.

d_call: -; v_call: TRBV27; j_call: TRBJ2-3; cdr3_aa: CATRHRGDTQYF
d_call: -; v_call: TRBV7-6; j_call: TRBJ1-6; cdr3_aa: CASSLTLANSPLHF
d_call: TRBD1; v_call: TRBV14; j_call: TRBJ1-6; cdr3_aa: CASSNRGYSPLHF
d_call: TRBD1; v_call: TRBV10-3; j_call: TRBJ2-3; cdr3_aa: CAISGTGVGDTQYF
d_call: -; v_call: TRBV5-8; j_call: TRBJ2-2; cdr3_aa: CASSLDTANTGELFF
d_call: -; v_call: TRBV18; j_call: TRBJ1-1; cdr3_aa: CASSQLQDPNTEAFF
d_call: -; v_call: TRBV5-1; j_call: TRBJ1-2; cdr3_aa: CASSLDSAWTGGYGYTF
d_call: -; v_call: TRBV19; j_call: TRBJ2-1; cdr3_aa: CASRTPGANNEQFF
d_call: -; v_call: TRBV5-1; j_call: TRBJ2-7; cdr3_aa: CASSSTAYEQYF
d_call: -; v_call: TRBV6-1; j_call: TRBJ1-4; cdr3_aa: CASRETAGSGEKLFF
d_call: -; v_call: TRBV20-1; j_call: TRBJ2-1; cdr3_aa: CSAGEQFF
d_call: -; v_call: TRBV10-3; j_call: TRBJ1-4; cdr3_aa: CAISESMGRSGFEKLFF
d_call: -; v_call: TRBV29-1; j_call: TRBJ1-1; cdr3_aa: CSVFATANTEAFF
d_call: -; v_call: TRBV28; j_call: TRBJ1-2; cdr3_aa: CASSLGGVDYGYTF
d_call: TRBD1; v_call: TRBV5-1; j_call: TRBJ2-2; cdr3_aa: CASRQGAMDTGELFF
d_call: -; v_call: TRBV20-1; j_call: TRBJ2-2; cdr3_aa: CSARRGTLFF
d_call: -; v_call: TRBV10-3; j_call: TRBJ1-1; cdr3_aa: CAISAQGSNTEAFF
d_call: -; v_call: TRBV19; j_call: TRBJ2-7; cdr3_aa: CASSIGETEQYF
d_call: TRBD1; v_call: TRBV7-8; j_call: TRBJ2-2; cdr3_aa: CASRSDRGIGTGELFF
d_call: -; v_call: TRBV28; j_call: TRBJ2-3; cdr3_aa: CASSTPLYF
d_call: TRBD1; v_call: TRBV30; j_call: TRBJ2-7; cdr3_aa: CAWGPYRGPSYEQYF
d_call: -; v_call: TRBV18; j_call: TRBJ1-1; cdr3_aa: CASSPQGGNEAFF
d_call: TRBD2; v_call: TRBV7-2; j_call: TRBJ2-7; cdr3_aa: CASSLSGSGVSYEQYF
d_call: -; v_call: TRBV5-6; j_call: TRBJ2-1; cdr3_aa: CASSGTNEQFF
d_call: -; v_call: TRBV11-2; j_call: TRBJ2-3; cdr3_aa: CASTPITDTQYF
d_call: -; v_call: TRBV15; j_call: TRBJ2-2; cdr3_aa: CATRDMGGVGELFF
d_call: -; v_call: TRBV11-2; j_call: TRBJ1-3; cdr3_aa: CASTPVSKGGNTIYF
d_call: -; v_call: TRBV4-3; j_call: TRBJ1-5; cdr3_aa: CASSQDLPPIFNPQHF
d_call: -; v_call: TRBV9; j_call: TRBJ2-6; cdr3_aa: CASSRGSGSDSGANVLTF
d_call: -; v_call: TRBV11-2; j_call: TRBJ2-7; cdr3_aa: CASARAYEQYF
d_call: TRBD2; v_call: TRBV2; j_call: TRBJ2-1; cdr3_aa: CASSVSGAPGGEQFF
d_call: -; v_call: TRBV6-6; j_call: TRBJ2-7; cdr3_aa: CASSYSDQAYEQYF
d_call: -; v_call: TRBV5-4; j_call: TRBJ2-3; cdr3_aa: CASSPTSRVPDTQYF
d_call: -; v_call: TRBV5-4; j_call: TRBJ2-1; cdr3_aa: CASSLSAYYSPGEQFF
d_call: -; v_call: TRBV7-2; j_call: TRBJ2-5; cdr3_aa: CASSPRGPSGETQYF
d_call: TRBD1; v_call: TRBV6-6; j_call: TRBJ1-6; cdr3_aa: CASSPGTGVSPLHF
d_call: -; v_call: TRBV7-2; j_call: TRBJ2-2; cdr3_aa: CASSLARPLAELFF
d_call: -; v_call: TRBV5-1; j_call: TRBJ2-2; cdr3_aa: CASSREVDRNTGELFF
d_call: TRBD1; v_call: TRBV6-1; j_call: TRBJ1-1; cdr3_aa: CASSELLTGQDTEAFF
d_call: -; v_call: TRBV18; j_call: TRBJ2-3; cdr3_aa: CASSPITDTQYF
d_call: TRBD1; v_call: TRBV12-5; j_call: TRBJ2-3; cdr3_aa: CASRTGFTDTQYF
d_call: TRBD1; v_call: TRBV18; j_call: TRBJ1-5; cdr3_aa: CASSLGQGNQPQHF
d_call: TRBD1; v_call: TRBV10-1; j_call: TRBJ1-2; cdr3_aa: CASSEQGDYGYTF
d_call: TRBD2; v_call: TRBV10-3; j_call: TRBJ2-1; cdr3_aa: CAIRGLAGNSSYNEQFF
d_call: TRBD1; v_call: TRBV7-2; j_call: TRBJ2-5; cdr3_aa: CASSREFRGQRETQYF